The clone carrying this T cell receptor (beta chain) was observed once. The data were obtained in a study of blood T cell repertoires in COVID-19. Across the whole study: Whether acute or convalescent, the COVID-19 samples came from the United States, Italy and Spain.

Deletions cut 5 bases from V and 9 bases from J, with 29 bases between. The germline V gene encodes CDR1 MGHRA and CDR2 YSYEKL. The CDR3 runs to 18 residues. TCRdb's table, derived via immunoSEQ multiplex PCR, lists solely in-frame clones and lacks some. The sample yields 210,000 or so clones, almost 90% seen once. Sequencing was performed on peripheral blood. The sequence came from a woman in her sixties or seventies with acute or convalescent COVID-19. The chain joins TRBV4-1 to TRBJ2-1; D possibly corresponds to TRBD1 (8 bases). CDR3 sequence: CASSSGRIYRGGSGEQFF. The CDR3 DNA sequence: TGCGCCAGCAGCTCAGGGCGTATATACAGGGGGGGGTCAGGTGAGCAGTTCTTC.